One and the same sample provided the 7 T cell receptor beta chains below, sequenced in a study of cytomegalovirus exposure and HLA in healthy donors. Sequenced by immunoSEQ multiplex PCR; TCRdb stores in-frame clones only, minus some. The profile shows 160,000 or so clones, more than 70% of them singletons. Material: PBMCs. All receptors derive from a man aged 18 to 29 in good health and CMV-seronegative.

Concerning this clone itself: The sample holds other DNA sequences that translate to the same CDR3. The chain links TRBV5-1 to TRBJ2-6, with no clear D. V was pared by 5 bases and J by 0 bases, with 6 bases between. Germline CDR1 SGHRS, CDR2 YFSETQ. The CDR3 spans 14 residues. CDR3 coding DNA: TGCGCCAGCAGTAGTTTCTCTGGGGCCAACGTCCTGACTTTC. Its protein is CASSSFSGANVLTF.

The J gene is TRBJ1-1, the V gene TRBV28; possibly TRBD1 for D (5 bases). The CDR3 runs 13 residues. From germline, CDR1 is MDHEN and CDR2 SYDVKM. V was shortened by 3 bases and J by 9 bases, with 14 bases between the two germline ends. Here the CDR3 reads CASSLLDSSQAFF. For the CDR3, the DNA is TGTGCCAGCAGTTTGCTCGACAGTAGCCAAGCTTTCTTT.

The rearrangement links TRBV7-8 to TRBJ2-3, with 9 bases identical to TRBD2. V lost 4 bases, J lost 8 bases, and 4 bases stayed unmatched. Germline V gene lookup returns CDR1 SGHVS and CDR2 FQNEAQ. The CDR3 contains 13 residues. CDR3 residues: CASSSSTSGTQYF. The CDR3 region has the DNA TGTGCCAGCAGCTCCTCGACTAGCGGTACGCAGTATTTT.

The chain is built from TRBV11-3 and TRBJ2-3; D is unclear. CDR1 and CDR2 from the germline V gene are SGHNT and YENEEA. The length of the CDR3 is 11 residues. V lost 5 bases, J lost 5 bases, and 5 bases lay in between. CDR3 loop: CASSQQDTQYF. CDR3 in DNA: TGTGCCAGCAGCCAACAAGATACGCAGTATTTT.

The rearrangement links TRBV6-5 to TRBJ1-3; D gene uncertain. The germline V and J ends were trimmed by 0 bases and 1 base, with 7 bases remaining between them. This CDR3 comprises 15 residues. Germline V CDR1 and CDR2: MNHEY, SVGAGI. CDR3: CASSYSQNSGNTIYF. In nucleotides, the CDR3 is TGTGCCAGCAGTTACTCCCAAAATTCTGGAAACACCATATATTTT.

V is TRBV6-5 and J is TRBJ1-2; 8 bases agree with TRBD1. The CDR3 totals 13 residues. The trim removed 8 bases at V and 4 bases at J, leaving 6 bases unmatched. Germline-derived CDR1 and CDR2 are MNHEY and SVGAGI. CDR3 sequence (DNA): TGTGCCAGCCGATTCACAGGGGGCTATGGCTACACCTTC. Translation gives CASRFTGGYGYTF.

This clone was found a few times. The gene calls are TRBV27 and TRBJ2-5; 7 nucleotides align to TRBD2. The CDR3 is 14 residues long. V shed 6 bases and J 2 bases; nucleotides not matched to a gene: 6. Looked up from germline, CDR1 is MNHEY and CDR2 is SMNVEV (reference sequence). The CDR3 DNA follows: TGTGCCAGCAGAGGAGCCGGGAGGCAAGAGACCCAGTACTTC. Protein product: CASRGAGRQETQYF.